Shown below are 32 T cell receptor beta chains from a single sample sequenced in a study of vaccination effects on CD4 cells after COVID-19 (dated by TCRdb to between 2021 and 2024). Preparation of the library involved the immunoSEQ multiplex PCR assay. TCRdb's version of the immuneACCESS table is confined to in-frame rearrangements and falls short of the full clone set. An unresolved V gene accounts for under half of the shortfall where checked; the remainder is of unknown origin. Here the sample has 26,000 or so clones; 72% occur a single time. The ten most abundant clones make up roughly a tenth of the sample. In the ViraFEST assay, PBMC were stimulated with viral peptide pools, and TCR sequencing was then used to find antigen-specific CD4+ T cell clonotypes based on their expansion. After around 10 days of culture, CD4+ T cells were isolated with the EasySep CD4+ T cell isolation kit. Negative nucleocapsid antibody results before and after vaccination confirmed that the healthy vaccine recipients had no prior SARS-CoV-2 infection.

The antigens of these receptors remain unknown. The sequencing here drew on CD4+ T cells from PBMCs cultured with SARS-CoV-2 spike peptides, taken before COVID-19 vaccination. In the paper's terms, the cell subset or site label means: SARS-CoV-2 spike overlapping peptide pool stimulation. The receptors here all came from a human donor who received a COVID-19 vaccine.

This chain connects TRBV19 to TRBJ2-3; D gene uncertain. V lost 3 bases and J 2 bases, leaving 9 bases between the germline ends. CDR1 and CDR2 (germline): LNHDA, SQIVND (reference sequence). This CDR3 has 14 residues. The CDR3 protein is CASSITGITDTQYF. DNA for the CDR3: TGTGCCAGTAGTATTACCGGAATCACAGATACGCAGTATTTT.

The chain employs TRBV11-2 and TRBJ1-6, with a possible D match to TRBD1 (5 bases). Germline CDR1 SGHAT, CDR2 FQNNGV. The CDR3 totals 15 residues. Trimming left V 6 bases short and J 2 bases short, with 11 bases between. Here the CDR3 DNA reads TGTGCCAGCAGAGGGGTTGTCGCCTATAATTCACCCCTCCACTTT. This codes for CASRGVVAYNSPLHF.

The chain couples TRBV29-1 to TRBJ2-7; TRBD2 might be the D (5 bases). V was trimmed by 6 bases and J by 1 base, leaving 7 bases between them. The CDR3 is 11 residues long. Germline V gene data show CDR1 as SQVTM and CDR2 as ANQGSEA. The CDR3 region is CSVGESYEQYF. DNA of the CDR3: TGCAGCGTCGGGGAGTCCTACGAGCAGTACTTC.

This chain connects TRBV11-2 to TRBJ1-2; TRBD1 is a possible D gene (5 bases). The germline V gene has CDR1 SGHAT and CDR2 FQNNGV. Deletions cut 4 bases from V and 2 bases from J, with 14 bases between. The CDR3 spans 15 residues. The CDR3 protein is CASSSRWDFNYGYTF. In DNA form, the CDR3 reads TGTGCCAGCAGCTCCCGATGGGACTTCAACTATGGCTACACCTTC.

The chain has TRBV7-2 and TRBJ1-2; weak D call: TRBD1 (5 bases). V lost 5 bases to trimming and J lost 4 bases, with 14 bases between them. The CDR3 runs 14 residues. CDR1 is SGHTA, CDR2 FQGNSA, per germline. CDR3 loop: CASSPQGPFYGYTF. The CDR3 nucleotides are TGTGCCAGCAGCCCCCAGGGACCGTTCTATGGCTACACCTTC.

Here the CDR3 DNA reads TGTGCCAGCAGTTACGAATGGAGCTCTGGAAACACCATATATTTT. Translating it yields CASSYEWSSGNTIYF. The J gene is TRBJ1-3, the V gene TRBV6-6; D gene unclear. Per germline, CDR1 MNHNY and CDR2 SVGAGI (reference sequence). Deletions cut 2 bases from V and 0 bases from J, with 8 bases between. The CDR3 consists of 15 residues.

The V and J genes are TRBV19 and TRBJ2-1; weak D call: TRBD1 (5 bases). V lost 5 bases to trimming and J lost 4 bases, with 12 bases between them. This CDR3 is 14 amino acids long. The germline CDR1 and CDR2 sequences are LNHDA and SQIVND (reference sequence). In DNA, the CDR3 is TGTGCCAGTAGTCCAGGGCCTTTATACAATGAGCAGTTCTTC. It codes for CASSPGPLYNEQFF.

V is TRBV7-9 and J is TRBJ2-5, with D hard to call. V was trimmed by 1 base and J by 0 bases, leaving 3 bases between them. The CDR3 sequence is 13 residues long. Per the germline V gene, CDR1 is SEHNR and CDR2 is FQNEAQ (reference sequence). CDR3 amino acids: CASSLGNQETQYF. CDR3 in DNA: TGTGCCAGCAGCTTAGGGAACCAAGAGACCCAGTACTTC. The complete variable domain, with remaining parts taken from reference TRBV7-9 and TRBJ2-5, reads DTGVSQNPRHKITKRGQNVTFRCDPISEHNRLYWYRQTLGQGPEFLTYFQNEAQLEKSRLLSDRFSAERPKGSFSTLEIQRTEQGDSAMYLCASSLGNQETQYFGPGTRLLVL.

The CDR3 is CSVDGVGSSYNEQFF. The CDR3 coding sequence is TGCAGCGTTGACGGGGTCGGGAGCTCCTACAATGAGCAGTTCTTC. The chain couples TRBV29-1 to TRBJ2-1, with D perhaps matching TRBD2 (6 bases). Trimming pared 3 bases from V and 0 bases from J, leaving 12 bases between. Germline V gives CDR1 SQVTM, CDR2 ANQGSEA. The CDR3 loop spans 15 amino acids.

In this sample, this clone turned up once. The gene calls are TRBV27 and TRBJ2-7; 7 bases match TRBD1. CDR3 size: 14 residues. J lost 0 bases, V lost 2 bases, and 1 base had no gene match. The germline V gene has CDR1 MNHEY and CDR2 SMNVEV (reference sequence). CDR3 nucleotide sequence: TGTGCCAGCAGTTTAAACAGGGGCTCCTACGAGCAGTACTTC. This encodes CASSLNRGSYEQYF.

V and J are TRBV10-1 and TRBJ1-1, with D perhaps TRBD1 (5 bases). The germline V gene has CDR1 WNHNN and CDR2 SYGVQD (reference sequence). V lost 5 bases, J lost 2 bases, and 18 bases lay in between. The CDR3 sequence is 16 residues long. This CDR3 reads CASSLHQGRRNTEAFF. DNA for the CDR3: TGCGCCAGCAGTCTTCATCAGGGCCGGCGAAACACTGAAGCTTTCTTT.

The V gene is TRBV6-5, the J gene TRBJ2-1; 9 bases align to TRBD2. V lost 0 bases and J lost 10; bases outside the gene matches: 7. Germline V gene sequence: CDR1 MNHEY, CDR2 SVGAGI. The CDR3 totals 15 residues. The CDR3 sequence is CASSYSGGLALEQFF. Here the CDR3 DNA reads TGTGCCAGCAGTTACTCCGGGGGACTAGCATTAGAGCAGTTCTTC.

This clone was observed a single time. This chain joins TRBV5-6 and TRBJ2-7; no firm D call. The germline V gene has CDR1 SGHDT and CDR2 YYEEEE. V shed 1 base and J shed 0 bases, with 11 bases lying between them. The length of the CDR3 is 15 residues. Here the CDR3 reads CASSLFAESSYEQYF. The CDR3 DNA is TGTGCCAGCAGCTTGTTCGCGGAAAGCTCCTACGAGCAGTACTTC.

The rearrangement uses TRBV11-2 and TRBJ1-1, with D uncertain. Trimming took off 0 bases at V and 11 bases at J, with 16 bases between the two ends. The CDR3 extends over 14 amino acids. CDR1 is SGHAT, CDR2 FQNNGV, per germline. In DNA form, the CDR3 reads TGTGCCAGCAGCTTAGATTTAAGTATGGGTTCGGCTTTCTTT. Amino acids: CASSLDLSMGSAFF.

The chain carries TRBV5-4 and TRBJ2-3; either TRBD1 or TRBD2 may fit D (5 bases each). Between the trimmed V and J ends, which lost 1 base and 3 bases, there was a span of 12 bases. Germline lookup yields CDR1 SGHNT and CDR2 YYREEE (reference sequence). CDR3 size: 15 residues. CDR3 sequence: CASSLMGVGTDTQYF. Here the CDR3 DNA reads TGTGCCAGCAGCTTGATGGGGGTAGGGACAGATACGCAGTATTTT.

The chain has TRBV6-5 and TRBJ2-7, with D uncertain. Germline CDR1 reads MNHEY; CDR2 reads SVGAGI. The CDR3 is 14 amino acids. Trimming took off 4 bases at V and 2 bases at J, with 12 bases between the two ends. The CDR3 sequence: CASSFGTATYEQYF. CDR3 in DNA: TGTGCCAGCAGTTTCGGTACGGCAACCTACGAGCAGTACTTC.

The genes are TRBV5-1 and TRBJ2-1; D may be TRBD1 (5 bases). Germline CDR1 and CDR2: SGHRS and YFSETQ. The germline V and J ends were trimmed by 0 bases and 0 bases, with 7 bases remaining between them. The CDR3 is 15 amino acids. CDR3 DNA sequence: TGCGCCAGCAGCTTGGGACAGAACTCCTACAATGAGCAGTTCTTC. Its protein product is CASSLGQNSYNEQFF.

This chain connects TRBV5-4 to TRBJ2-3, with a weak D call TRBD2 (7 bases). Germline V gene data show CDR1 as SGHNT and CDR2 as YYREEE (reference sequence). Trimming stripped 0 bases from V and 4 bases from J, with 15 bases between. The CDR3 has 16 residues. For the CDR3, the DNA is TGTGCCAGCAGCTTGGGCGGGGGCGGGATGGCAGATACGCAGTATTTT. Translating it yields CASSLGGGGMADTQYF.

This clone was found a few times. The chain couples TRBV7-9 to TRBJ1-4; TRBD1 agrees at 7 bases. The CDR3 runs to 15 residues. Germline CDR1 SEHNR, CDR2 FQNEAQ (reference sequence). The ends lost 4 bases at V and 7 bases at J; junction bases unmatched: 9. The CDR3 here is CASSSQGQIPEKLFF. The CDR3 bases are TGTGCCAGCAGCTCTCAGGGACAGATACCTGAAAAACTGTTTTTT.

The chain carries TRBV27 and TRBJ2-7, with 14 bases matching TRBD2. This CDR3 spans 14 amino acids. Germline trimming cut 6 bases from V and 4 bases from J; bases unmatched to any gene: 2. CDR1 MNHEY and CDR2 SMNVEV come from the germline V gene (reference sequence). The CDR3 sequence: CASRGLAGGYEQYF. DNA of the CDR3: TGTGCCAGCAGAGGACTAGCGGGAGGTTACGAGCAGTACTTC.

The chain recombines TRBV6-4 with TRBJ1-1, with D maybe TRBD1 (5 bases). CDR1 and CDR2 from the germline V gene are MRHNA and SNTAGT. Trimming removed 0 bases at V and 5 bases at J, with 10 bases between. The CDR3 has 14 residues. In DNA form, the CDR3 reads TGTGCCAGCAGTGACTCGTCTAAGGGGACTGAAGCTTTCTTT. Its protein product is CASSDSSKGTEAFF.

The genes are TRBV12-3 or TRBV12-4 and TRBJ1-1; D is unclear. V gave up 5 bases and J gave up 2 bases, with 9 bases separating them. This CDR3 is 13 amino acids long. The CDR3 loop is CASSRPANTEAFF. DNA of the CDR3: TGTGCCAGCAGTAGACCAGCAAACACTGAAGCTTTCTTT.

This chain links TRBV4-1 with TRBJ2-7; 11 bases match TRBD1. Trimming at V came to 4 bases and at J to 3 bases, leaving 5 bases not matched to a gene. The CDR3 consists of 15 residues. CDR1 and CDR2 from the germline V gene are MGHRA and YSYEKL. The chain's CDR3 is CASSLWDRGYYEQYF. The CDR3 DNA is TGCGCCAGCAGCCTATGGGACAGGGGGTACTACGAGCAGTACTTC.

This clone was seen only a few times. This chain links TRBV3-1 (or the pseudogene TRBV3-2) with TRBJ1-3; D is undetermined. Per germline, CDR1 LGHDT and CDR2 YNNKEL (reference sequence). This CDR3 contains 15 residues. V shed 0 bases and J shed 2 bases, with 8 bases lying between them. CDR3 in DNA: TGTGCCAGCAGCCAAGAACGAATGGCTGGAAACACCATATATTTT. It specifies CASSQERMAGNTIYF.

The chain links TRBV6-5 to TRBJ1-1; D gene uncertain. The germline gives CDR1 MNHEY, CDR2 SVGAGI. The CDR3 is 11 amino acids. V was trimmed by 6 bases and J by 3 bases, leaving 5 bases between them. The CDR3 DNA sequence: TGTGCCAGCAGGCGGGACACTGAAGCTTTCTTT. Protein: CASRRDTEAFF.

This clone was observed a handful of times. The V gene is TRBV24-1, the J gene TRBJ1-2; TRBD1 matches at 8 bases. The CDR3 has 16 residues. Germline CDR1 KGHDR, CDR2 SFDVKD. The trim removed 2 bases at V and 2 bases at J, leaving 6 bases unmatched. The CDR3 here is CATSDSAGGGNYGYTF. DNA of the CDR3: TGTGCCACCAGTGATTCAGCAGGGGGCGGAAACTATGGCTACACCTTC.

This rearrangement joins TRBV30 to TRBJ2-3; maybe TRBD1 (6 bases). The V gene lost 6 bases and the J gene lost 4 bases, with 20 bases spanning the gap. The CDR3 covers 15 residues. The germline V gene has CDR1 GTSNPN and CDR2 SVGIG (reference sequence). DNA for the CDR3: TGTGCCTGCCAAAAGGGGGTGGGGATCCCAGATACGCAGTATTTT. It specifies CACQKGVGIPDTQYF. The whole variable domain, filled in from reference TRBV30 and TRBJ2-3, reads SQTIHQWPATLVQPVGSPLSLECTVEGTSNPNLYWYRQAAGRGLQLLFYSVGIGQISSEVPQNLSASRPQDRQFILSSKKLLLSDSGFYLCACQKGVGIPDTQYFGPGTRLTVL.

The chain combines TRBV27 with TRBJ1-5; D possibly corresponds to TRBD1 (5 bases). The CDR3 has 13 amino acids. CDR1 and CDR2 from the germline V gene are MNHEY and SMNVEV (reference sequence). Trimming stripped 8 bases from V and 0 bases from J, with 8 bases between. This chain's CDR3 is CASSTVSNQPQHF. Here the CDR3 DNA reads TGTGCCAGCTCGACAGTTAGCAATCAGCCCCAGCATTTT.

The chain combines TRBV7-8 with TRBJ2-1, with D perhaps being TRBD1 or TRBD2 (6 bases each). The germline V gene encodes CDR1 SGHVS and CDR2 FQNEAQ. V lost 6 bases to trimming and J lost 7 bases, with 13 bases between them. The CDR3 extends over 13 amino acids. The CDR3 reads CASRYGGQNEQFF. As DNA, the CDR3 is TGTGCCAGCAGATACGGGGGCCAAAATGAGCAGTTCTTC.

The rearrangement joins TRBV30 to TRBJ1-2; 11 bases agree with TRBD1. With V trimmed by 5 bases and J by 7 bases, 0 bases remained unmatched. Germline-derived CDR1 and CDR2 are GTSNPN and SVGIG (reference sequence). The CDR3 length is 11 residues. CDR3 residues: CAWGTGGGYTF. DNA for the CDR3: TGTGCCTGGGGGACAGGGGGTGGCTACACCTTC.

The chain recombines TRBV18 with TRBJ1-6, with a weak D call TRBD1 (6 bases). Germline V CDR1 and CDR2: KGHSH, LQKENI. The V and J ends lost 1 base and 5 bases respectively, with 6 bases between them. CDR3 size: 14 residues. CDR3 sequence (DNA): TGTGCCAGCTCACCACAGGGGGATAATTCACCCCTCCACTTT. Protein: CASSPQGDNSPLHF.

CDR3 region: CASSLAAVAGGYSYNEQFF. CDR3 bases: TGTGCCAGCAGCTTGGCGGCAGTAGCGGGGGGGTACTCCTACAATGAGCAGTTCTTC. The V call is TRBV5-4, the J call TRBJ2-1; 11 bases agree with TRBD2. The CDR3 covers 19 residues. V shed 0 bases, J shed 0 bases, and the junction held 8 bases outside the gene matches. The germline V gene has CDR1 SGHNT and CDR2 YYREEE (reference sequence). Filled out from reference TRBV5-4 and TRBJ2-1, the complete variable domain reads ETGVTQSPTHLIKTRGQQVTLRCSSQSGHNTVSWYQQALGQGPQFIFQYYREEENGRGNFPPRFSGLQFPNYSSELNVNALELDDSALYLCASSLAAVAGGYSYNEQFFGPGTRLTVL.